The subject of this entry is one T cell receptor beta chain. The antigen remains undetermined. Separate from the roughly 700-subject first cohort was the approximately 130-subject validation cohort, to which the donors belonged. Germline V gives CDR1 MGHDK, CDR2 SYGVNS. V was trimmed by 3 bases and J by 2 bases, leaving 8 bases between them. The CDR3 contains 13 residues. The sample is drawn from a study of cytomegalovirus exposure and HLA in healthy donors. Study-wide background: The roughly 130 validation repertoires used the same platform as the approximately 700 first-cohort repertoires, a later analysis reported. The study's findings and limits: According to the study, around 160 TCR beta chains were cytomegalovirus-associated. Most TCR sequences proved rare, with some public TCRs found in many donors.

The assay was immunoSEQ multiplex PCR, and TCRdb's table has in-frame clones only and misses some. In the table there are fewer than 200,000 clones, about 88% of which are singletons. This sequence originates from a woman aged 18-29 years in good health and CMV-seronegative. What was sequenced was PBMCs. The J gene is TRBJ2-7, the V gene TRBV25-1; no definite D call. The CDR3 reads CASSDDKTYEQYF. Here the CDR3 DNA reads TGTGCCAGCAGTGACGACAAGACCTACGAGCAGTACTTC.